This T cell receptor beta chain came from a study of blood T cell repertoires in COVID-19. V dropped 5 bases and J dropped 2; count of bases not matched to a gene: 6. The CDR3 has 16 amino acids. Germline V gives CDR1 SGHAT, CDR2 FQNNGV. Under the authors' procedure: Estimated nucleated cell counts came from reference gene primer amplification. Here immunoSEQ multiplex PCR was the method, and the copy in TCRdb shows in-frame clones only, minus some. V and J calls plus clone size are reproduced from that table; the DNA served to infer D and trimming. The sample lists about 260,000 clones; 75% to 90% were seen once.

This TCR was sampled from a woman between 65 and 79 years old with COVID-19, enrolled during active disease. V gene TRBV11-2 combines with J gene TRBJ2-6, with 7 bases lining up with TRBD1. The sequencing input was peripheral blood. CDR3 DNA sequence: TGTGCCAGCAGCGTTAACAGGGGTCCTGGGGCCAACGTCCTGACTTTC. This codes for CASSVNRGPGANVLTF.